These 8 T cell receptor beta chains were all obtained from the same sample, sequenced in a study of identifying expanded T cells in peripheral blood (dated 2019 in TCRdb). The receptor library was made with the immunoSEQ multiplex PCR assay. TCRdb carries this immuneACCESS record with in-frame sequences only. Its versions omit some clonotypes, under half of them owing to an unresolved V gene in the studies checked, with the rest unexplained. Counted in this sample were 120,000 or so clones; around four fifths of them appeared once. Over 3% of the sample lies in the top ten. Sequenced material: blood. These receptors originate from a person between 18 and 75 years old in good health.

J is TRBJ2-3 and V is TRBV5-1; 9 bases are shared with TRBD2. The CDR3 totals 15 residues. The trim removed 6 bases at V and 3 bases at J, leaving 8 bases unmatched. CDR1 and CDR2 (germline): SGHRS, YFSETQ. CDR3 region: CASTLSGGKTDTQYF. The CDR3 DNA sequence: TGCGCCAGCACCTTAAGCGGGGGGAAGACAGATACGCAGTATTTT.

The rearrangement joins TRBV7-9 to TRBJ1-1; D remains unclear. The ends were cut back, 2 bases at V and 7 bases at J, with 14 bases in the middle. Germline V gene data show CDR1 as SEHNR and CDR2 as FQNEAQ (reference sequence). The CDR3 runs to 14 residues. The CDR3 region is CASSLLRARGEAFF. The CDR3 region has the DNA TGTGCCAGCAGCTTATTGAGGGCGAGAGGTGAAGCTTTCTTT.

The V gene is TRBV5-1, the J gene TRBJ1-2; TRBD1 agrees at 11 bases. CDR1 and CDR2 from the germline V gene are SGHRS and YFSETQ. With 2 bases clipped from V and 6 bases from J, the junction kept 6 bases outside the gene matches. The CDR3 spans 15 residues. CDR3 sequence (DNA): TGCGCCAGCAGCTTCCGTCCGGGACAGGGGGATGGCTACACCTTC. Translated, it gives CASSFRPGQGDGYTF.

The chain links TRBV5-1 to TRBJ2-7, with no clear D. Germline values: CDR1 SGHRS, CDR2 YFSETQ. This CDR3 has 14 residues. Between the trimmed V and J ends, which lost 5 bases and 5 bases, there was a span of 17 bases. CDR3: CASSMAVTHNEQYF. The CDR3 DNA sequence: TGCGCCAGCAGTATGGCCGTTACCCATAACGAGCAGTACTTC. Drawing the rest from reference TRBV5-1 and TRBJ2-7, the complete variable domain is KAGVTQTPRYLIKTRGQQVTLSCSPISGHRSVSWYQQTPGQGLQFLFEYFSETQRNKGNFPGRFSGRQFSNSRSEMNVSTLELGDSALYLCASSMAVTHNEQYFGPGTRLTVT.

The gene calls are TRBV27 and TRBJ2-3; perhaps TRBD1 as D (5 bases). Trimming shortened V by 2 bases and J by 4 bases, and 16 bases separated the two germline ends. Looked up from germline, CDR1 is MNHEY and CDR2 is SMNVEV (reference sequence). The CDR3 has 16 amino acids. CDR3 protein: CASSLRGRVGADTQYF. CDR3 DNA sequence: TGTGCCAGCAGTTTAAGGGGCAGGGTTGGTGCAGATACGCAGTATTTT.

V and J are TRBV27 and TRBJ1-6; no definite D call. The CDR3 spans 14 residues. Trimming cost V 5 bases and J 1 base, with 6 bases left between them. Per the germline V gene, CDR1 is MNHEY and CDR2 is SMNVEV (reference sequence). The CDR3 DNA sequence: TGTGCCAGCAGTCCCGGTTCCTATAATTCACCCCTCCACTTT. As protein: CASSPGSYNSPLHF.

The CDR3, as DNA: TGTGCCAGCAGCTTAGAACTAGGACAGGGCAGCACAGATACGCAGTATTTT. It specifies CASSLELGQGSTDTQYF. This sequence joins TRBV11-3 and TRBJ2-3, with TRBD1 identical over 8 bases. From germline, CDR1 is SGHNT and CDR2 YENEEA. The CDR3 totals 17 residues. After removal of 0 bases from V and 0 bases from J, the junction contained 5 bases not matched to a gene.

The chain carries TRBV2 and TRBJ2-5; TRBD2 aligns across 11 bases. Trimming cost V 4 bases and J 2 bases; bases outside gene matches: 3. Germline loops: CDR1 SNHLY, CDR2 FYNNEI. The CDR3 consists of 15 residues. As DNA, the CDR3 is TGTGCCAGCAGTGGACTAGCGGGGCAACAAGAGACCCAGTACTTC. Amino acid sequence: CASSGLAGQQETQYF. Using reference TRBV2 and TRBJ2-5 for the parts outside the CDR3, the full variable domain is EPEVTQTPSHQVTQMGQEVILRCVPISNHLYFYWYRQILGQKVEFLVSFYNNEISEKSEIFDDQFSVERPDGSNFTLKIRSTKLEDSAMYFCASSGLAGQQETQYFGPGTRLLVL.